Below are 2 T cell receptor beta chains sequenced from a single sample in a study of cytomegalovirus exposure and HLA in healthy donors. The PCR used 60 Vbeta and 13 Jbeta primers. Assay used: immunoSEQ multiplex PCR; TCRdb lists only in-frame clones, some missing. This sample lists about 67,000 clones; its ten largest clones have 15% to 20%. Sequencing input: PBMCs. Every receptor here comes from a boy aged 5-17 years in good health and CMV-seronegative.

The chain employs TRBV4-3 and TRBJ1-4; D unclear. The CDR3 is 15 residues long. Germline values: CDR1 LGHNA, CDR2 YSLEER. With 0 bases removed from V and 8 bases from J, the gap between germline ends came to 13 bases. The CDR3 region is CASSQDISGGEKLFF. The CDR3 DNA sequence: TGCGCCAGCAGCCAAGATATTTCAGGAGGCGAAAAACTGTTTTTT.

The gene calls are TRBV29-1 and TRBJ1-1; a weak D match, TRBD1 (6 bases). V was trimmed by 8 bases and J by 0 bases, leaving 16 bases between them. The V gene's germline CDR1 is SQVTM and CDR2 ANQGSEA. The CDR3 sequence is 14 residues long. CDR3: CSTRETGMNTEAFF. The CDR3 DNA follows: TGCAGCACGAGGGAGACAGGTATGAACACTGAAGCTTTCTTT. Full variable domain (rest looked up from reference TRBV29-1 and TRBJ1-1): SAVISQKPSRDICQRGTSLTIQCQVDSQVTMMFWYRQQPGQSLTLIATANQGSEATYESGFVIDKFPISRPNLTFSTLTVSNMSPEDSSIYLCSTRETGMNTEAFFGQGTRLTVV.